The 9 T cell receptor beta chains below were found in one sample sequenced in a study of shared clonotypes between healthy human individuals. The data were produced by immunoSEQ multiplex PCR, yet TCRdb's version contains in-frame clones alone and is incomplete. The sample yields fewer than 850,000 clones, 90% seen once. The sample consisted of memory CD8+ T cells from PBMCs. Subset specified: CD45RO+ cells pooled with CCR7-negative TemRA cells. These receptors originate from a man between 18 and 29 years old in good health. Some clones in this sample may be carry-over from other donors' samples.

The CDR3 nucleotides read TGCGCCAGCAGCCAAGATCCGCGACGGCCTTCTGGGGCCAACGTCCTGACTTTC. This translates into CASSQDPRRPSGANVLTF. The gene calls are TRBV4-1 and TRBJ2-6; no clear D. V dropped 0 bases and J dropped 1 base, with 13 bases sitting between them. The germline gives CDR1 MGHRA, CDR2 YSYEKL. This CDR3 contains 18 residues.

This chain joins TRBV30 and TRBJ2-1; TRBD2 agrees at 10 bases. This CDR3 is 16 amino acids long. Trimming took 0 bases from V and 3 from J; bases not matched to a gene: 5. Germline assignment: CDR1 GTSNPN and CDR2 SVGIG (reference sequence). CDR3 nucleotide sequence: TGTGCCTGGAGTGTACGGGGACTAGCGCACTACAATGAGCAGTTCTTC. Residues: CAWSVRGLAHYNEQFF.

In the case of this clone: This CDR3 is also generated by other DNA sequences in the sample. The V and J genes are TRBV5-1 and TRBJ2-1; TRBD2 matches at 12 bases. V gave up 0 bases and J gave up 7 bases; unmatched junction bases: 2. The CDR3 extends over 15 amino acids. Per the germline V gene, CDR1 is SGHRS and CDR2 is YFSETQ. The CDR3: CASSLAGLAGNEQFF. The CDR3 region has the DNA TGCGCCAGCAGCTTGGCCGGACTAGCGGGAAATGAGCAGTTCTTC. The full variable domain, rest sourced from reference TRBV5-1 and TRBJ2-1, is KAGVTQTPRYLIKTRGQQVTLSCSPISGHRSVSWYQQTPGQGLQFLFEYFSETQRNKGNFPGRFSGRQFSNSRSEMNVSTLELGDSALYLCASSLAGLAGNEQFFGPGTRLTVL.

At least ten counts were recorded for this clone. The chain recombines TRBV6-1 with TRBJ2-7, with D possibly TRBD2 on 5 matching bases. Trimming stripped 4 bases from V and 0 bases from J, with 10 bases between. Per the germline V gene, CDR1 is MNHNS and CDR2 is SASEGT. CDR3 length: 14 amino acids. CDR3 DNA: TGTGCCAGCAGTGGTATGGGGAGCTCCTACGAGCAGTACTTC. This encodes CASSGMGSSYEQYF.

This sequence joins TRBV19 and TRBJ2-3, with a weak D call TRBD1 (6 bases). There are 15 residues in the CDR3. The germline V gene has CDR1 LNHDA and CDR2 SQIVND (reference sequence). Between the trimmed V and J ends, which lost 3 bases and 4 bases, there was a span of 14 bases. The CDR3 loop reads CASSIGTTSADTQYF. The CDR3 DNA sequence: TGTGCCAGTAGTATCGGGACAACATCGGCAGATACGCAGTATTTT.

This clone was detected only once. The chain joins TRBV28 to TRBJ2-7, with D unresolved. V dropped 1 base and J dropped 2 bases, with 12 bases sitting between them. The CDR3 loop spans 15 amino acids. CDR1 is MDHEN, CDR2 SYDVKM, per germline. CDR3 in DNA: TGTGCCAGCAGTTTATTGGTGTCGGTAGCCTACGAGCAGTACTTC. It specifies CASSLLVSVAYEQYF.

The CDR3 here is CASSAFQGTHYGYTF. CDR3 nucleotide sequence: TGTGCCAGCAGCGCCTTCCAGGGTACCCACTATGGCTACACCTTC. The rearrangement links TRBV9 to TRBJ1-2; tentatively, D is TRBD1 (5 bases). Germline CDR1 reads SGDLS; CDR2 reads YYNGEE. The CDR3 runs to 15 residues. Trimming stripped 3 bases from V and 3 bases from J, with 15 bases between.

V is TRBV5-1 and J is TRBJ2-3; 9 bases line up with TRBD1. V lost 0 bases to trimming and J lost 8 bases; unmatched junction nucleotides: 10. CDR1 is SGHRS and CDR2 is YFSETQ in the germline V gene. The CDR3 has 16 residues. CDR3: CASSLAQGATGGTQYF. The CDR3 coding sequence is TGCGCCAGCAGCTTGGCACAGGGGGCCACCGGCGGTACGCAGTATTTT.

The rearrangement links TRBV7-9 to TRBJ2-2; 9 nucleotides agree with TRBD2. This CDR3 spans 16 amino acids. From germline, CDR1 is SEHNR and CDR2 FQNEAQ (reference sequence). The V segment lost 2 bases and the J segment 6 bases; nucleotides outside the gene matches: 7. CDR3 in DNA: TGTGCCAGCAGCTTATCCGCGGGAGGGCCGGCCGGGGAGCTGTTTTTT. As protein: CASSLSAGGPAGELFF.